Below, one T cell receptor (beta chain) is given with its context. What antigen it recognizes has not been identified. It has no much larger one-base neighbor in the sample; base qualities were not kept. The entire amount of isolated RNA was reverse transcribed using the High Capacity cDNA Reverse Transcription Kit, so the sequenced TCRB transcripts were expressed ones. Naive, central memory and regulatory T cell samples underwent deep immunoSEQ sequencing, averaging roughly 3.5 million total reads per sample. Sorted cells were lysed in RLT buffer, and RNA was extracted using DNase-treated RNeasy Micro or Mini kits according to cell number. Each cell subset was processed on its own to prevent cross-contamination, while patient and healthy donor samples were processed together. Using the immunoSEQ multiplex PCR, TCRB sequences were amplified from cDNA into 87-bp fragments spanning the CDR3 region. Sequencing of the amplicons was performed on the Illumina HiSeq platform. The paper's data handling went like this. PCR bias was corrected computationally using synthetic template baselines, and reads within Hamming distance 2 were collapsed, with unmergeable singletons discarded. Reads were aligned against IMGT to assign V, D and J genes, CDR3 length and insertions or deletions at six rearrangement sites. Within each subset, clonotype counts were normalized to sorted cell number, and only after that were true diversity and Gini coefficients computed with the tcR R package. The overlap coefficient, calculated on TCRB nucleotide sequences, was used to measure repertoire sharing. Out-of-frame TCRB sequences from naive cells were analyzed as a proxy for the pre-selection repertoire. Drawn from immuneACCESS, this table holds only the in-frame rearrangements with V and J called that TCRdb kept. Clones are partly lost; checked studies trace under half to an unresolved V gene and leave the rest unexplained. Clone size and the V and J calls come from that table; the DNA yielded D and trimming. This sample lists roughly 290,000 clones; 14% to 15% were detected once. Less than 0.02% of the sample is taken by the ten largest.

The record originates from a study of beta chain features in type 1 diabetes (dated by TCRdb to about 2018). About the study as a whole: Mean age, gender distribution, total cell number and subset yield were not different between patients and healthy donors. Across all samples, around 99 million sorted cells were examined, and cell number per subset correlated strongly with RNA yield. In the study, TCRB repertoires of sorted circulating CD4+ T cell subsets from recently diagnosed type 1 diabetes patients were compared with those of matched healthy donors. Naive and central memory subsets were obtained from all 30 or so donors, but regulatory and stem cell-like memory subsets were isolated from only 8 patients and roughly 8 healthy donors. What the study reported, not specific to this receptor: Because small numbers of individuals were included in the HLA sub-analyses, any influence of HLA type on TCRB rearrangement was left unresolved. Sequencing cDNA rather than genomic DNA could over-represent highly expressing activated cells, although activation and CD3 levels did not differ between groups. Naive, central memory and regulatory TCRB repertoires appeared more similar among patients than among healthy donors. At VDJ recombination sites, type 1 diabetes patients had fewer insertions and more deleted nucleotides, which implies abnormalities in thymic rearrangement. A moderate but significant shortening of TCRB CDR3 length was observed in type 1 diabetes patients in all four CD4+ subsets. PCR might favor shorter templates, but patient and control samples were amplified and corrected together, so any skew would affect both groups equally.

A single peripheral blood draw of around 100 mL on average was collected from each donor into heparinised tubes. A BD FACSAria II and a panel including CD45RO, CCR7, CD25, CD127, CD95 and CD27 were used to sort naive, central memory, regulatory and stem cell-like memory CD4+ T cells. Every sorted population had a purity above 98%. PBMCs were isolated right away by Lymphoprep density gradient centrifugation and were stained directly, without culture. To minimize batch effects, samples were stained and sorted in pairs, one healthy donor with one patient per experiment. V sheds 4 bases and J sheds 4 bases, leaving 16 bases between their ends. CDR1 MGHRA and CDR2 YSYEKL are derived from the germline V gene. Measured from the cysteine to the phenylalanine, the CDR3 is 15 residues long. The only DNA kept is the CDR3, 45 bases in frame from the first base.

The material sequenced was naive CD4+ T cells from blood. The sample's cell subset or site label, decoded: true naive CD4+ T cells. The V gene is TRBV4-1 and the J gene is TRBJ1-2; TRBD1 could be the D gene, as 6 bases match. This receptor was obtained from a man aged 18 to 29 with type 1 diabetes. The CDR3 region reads CASSPPDRPIYGYTF. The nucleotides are TGCGCCAGCAGCCCCCCGGACAGACCTATCTATGGCTACACCTTC.